Included here is one T cell receptor beta chain sequence, with context. Germline lookup yields CDR1 SGHNT and CDR2 YYREEE (reference sequence). The V end lost 0 bases, the J end lost 0 bases, and 7 bases lay between the germline ends. The CDR3 is made up of 15 amino acids. This record belongs to a study of STAT5B mutations in CD4+ large granular lymphocyte leukemia. TCRdb's table, derived via immunoSEQ multiplex PCR, lists solely in-frame clones and lacks some. Seen here are almost 30,000 clones, more than 60% observed once, and the top ten hold 5.5% to 8%. The specimen sequenced was CD4+ T cells from blood buffy coats. The TCR was taken from a human donor in good health. The chain is built from TRBV5-4 and TRBJ1-5; D gene ambiguous. The CDR3 spells CASSLAPGSNQPQHF. The CDR3 nucleotides read TGTGCCAGCAGCTTGGCGCCAGGTAGCAATCAGCCCCAGCATTTT.